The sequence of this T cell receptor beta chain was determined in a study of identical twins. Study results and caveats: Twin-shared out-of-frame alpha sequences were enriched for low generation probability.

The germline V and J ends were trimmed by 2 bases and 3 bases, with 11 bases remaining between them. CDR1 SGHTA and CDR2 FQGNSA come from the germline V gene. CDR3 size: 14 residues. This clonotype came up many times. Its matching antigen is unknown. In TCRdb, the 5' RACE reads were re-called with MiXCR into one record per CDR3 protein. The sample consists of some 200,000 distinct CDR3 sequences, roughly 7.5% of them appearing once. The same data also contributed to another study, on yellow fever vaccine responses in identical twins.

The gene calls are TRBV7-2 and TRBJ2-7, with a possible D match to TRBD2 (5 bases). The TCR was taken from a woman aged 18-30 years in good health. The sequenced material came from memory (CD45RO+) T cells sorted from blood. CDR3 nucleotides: TGTGCCAGCAGCTTAAATGCGGGTTACTACGAGCAGTACTTC. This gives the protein CASSLNAGYYEQYF.